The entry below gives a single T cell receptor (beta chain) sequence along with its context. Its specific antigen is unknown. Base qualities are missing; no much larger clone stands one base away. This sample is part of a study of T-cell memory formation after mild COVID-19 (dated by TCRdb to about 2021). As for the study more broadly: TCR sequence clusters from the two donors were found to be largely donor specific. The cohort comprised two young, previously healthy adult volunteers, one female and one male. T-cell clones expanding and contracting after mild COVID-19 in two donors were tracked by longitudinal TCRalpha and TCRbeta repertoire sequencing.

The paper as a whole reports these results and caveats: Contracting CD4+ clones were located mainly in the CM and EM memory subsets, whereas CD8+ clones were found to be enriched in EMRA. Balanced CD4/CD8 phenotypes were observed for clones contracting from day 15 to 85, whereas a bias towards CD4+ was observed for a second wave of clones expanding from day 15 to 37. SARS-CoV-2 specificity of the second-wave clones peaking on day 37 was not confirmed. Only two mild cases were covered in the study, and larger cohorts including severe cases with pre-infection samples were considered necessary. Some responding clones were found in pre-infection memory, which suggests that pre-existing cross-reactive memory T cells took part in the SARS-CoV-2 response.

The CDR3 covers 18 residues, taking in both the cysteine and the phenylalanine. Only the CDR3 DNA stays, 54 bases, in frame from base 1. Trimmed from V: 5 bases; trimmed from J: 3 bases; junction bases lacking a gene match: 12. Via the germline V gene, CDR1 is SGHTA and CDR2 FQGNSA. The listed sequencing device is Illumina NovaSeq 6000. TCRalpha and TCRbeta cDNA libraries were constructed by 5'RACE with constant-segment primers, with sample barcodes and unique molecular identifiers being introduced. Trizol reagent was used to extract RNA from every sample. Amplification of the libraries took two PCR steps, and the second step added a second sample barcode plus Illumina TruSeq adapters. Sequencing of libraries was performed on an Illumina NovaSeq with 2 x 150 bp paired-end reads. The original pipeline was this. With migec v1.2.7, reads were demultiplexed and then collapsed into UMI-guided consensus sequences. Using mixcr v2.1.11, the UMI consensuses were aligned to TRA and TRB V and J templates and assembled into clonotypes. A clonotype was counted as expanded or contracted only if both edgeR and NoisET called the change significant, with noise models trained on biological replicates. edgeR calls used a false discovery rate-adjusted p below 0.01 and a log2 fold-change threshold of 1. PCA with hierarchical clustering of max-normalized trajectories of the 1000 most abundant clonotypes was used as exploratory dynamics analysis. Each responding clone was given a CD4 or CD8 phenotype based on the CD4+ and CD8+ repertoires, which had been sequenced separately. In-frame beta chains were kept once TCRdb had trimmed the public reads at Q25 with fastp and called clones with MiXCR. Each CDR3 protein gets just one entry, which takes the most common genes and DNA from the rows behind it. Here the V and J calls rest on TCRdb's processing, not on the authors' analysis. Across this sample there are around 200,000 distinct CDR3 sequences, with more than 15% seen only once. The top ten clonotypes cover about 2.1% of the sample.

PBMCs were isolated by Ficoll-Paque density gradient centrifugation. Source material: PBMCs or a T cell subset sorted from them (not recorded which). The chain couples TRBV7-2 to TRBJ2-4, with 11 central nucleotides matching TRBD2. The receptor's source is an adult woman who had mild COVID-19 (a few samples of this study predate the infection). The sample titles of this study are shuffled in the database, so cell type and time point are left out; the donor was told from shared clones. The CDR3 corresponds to CASSPWGSGRVVKNIQYF. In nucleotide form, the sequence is TGTGCCAGCAGCCCTTGGGGTAGCGGGAGGGTGGTCAAAAACATTCAGTACTTC.